This T cell receptor (beta chain) was identified in a study of human T cells and chemical hapten exposure. This clonotype was counted many times. V shed 4 bases, J shed 2 bases, and the junction held 5 bases outside the gene matches. Per germline, CDR1 MNHNS and CDR2 SASEGT. This CDR3 is 15 amino acids long. Time point reported: patch test 1, 2 weeks after DPC sensitization. Treatment given: therapeutic diphenylcyclopropenone sensitization with weekly scalp DPC. Unique molecular identifiers were attached to individual cDNA molecules during library preparation. TCRdb analysed the RACE reads with MiXCR anew, one entry per CDR3 protein. The repertoire holds 55,000 to 85,000 distinct CDR3 sequences, over 7.5% seen once, with more than 2.5% in the top ten.

This receptor was obtained from a woman in her thirties or forties with alopecia areata. Some clones in this sample may be carry-over from other donors' samples. This material consisted of whole blood, taken in connection with sensitization to the hapten diphenylcyclopropenone (DPC). This rearrangement joins TRBV6-1 to TRBJ2-3; 8 bases line up with TRBD2. The CDR3 reads CASSVRGGFTDTQYF. The CDR3 coding sequence is TGTGCCAGCAGTGTTCGGGGGGGGTTCACAGATACGCAGTATTTT.